A single sample is the source of the 32 T cell receptor beta chains below, sequenced in a study of preoperative IRX-2 immunotherapy in early breast cancer (dated by TCRdb to between 2019 and 2020). In the paper's terms, the treatment or condition label means: preoperative locoregional IRX-2 cytokine immunotherapy. Receptor libraries were prepared by the immunoSEQ multiplex PCR assay. Imported from immuneACCESS, the table was reduced by TCRdb to in-frame sequences with V and J called. These copies leave out some clones; in studies compared against another copy, an unresolved V gene accounts for under half, and the cause of the remainder is not known. In this sample the table shows 40,000 to 45,000 clones, 60% to 85% of which occur a single time. 1.2% of the sample is held by the ten biggest clonotypes. Sequenced here: tumor tissue, sampled after IRX-2 immunotherapy. The receptor set was obtained from a human donor with breast cancer.

About this clone: One junction end disagrees with the germline gene, perhaps due to a read error. This sequence joins TRBV18 and TRBJ1-1, with 7 bases matching TRBD1. Looked up from germline, CDR1 is KGHSH and CDR2 is LQKENI. The CDR3 has 15 residues. The CDR3 region is CVSSSQGRGNTEAFF. The CDR3 DNA is TGTGTCAGCTCATCACAGGGGAGAGGGAACACTGAAGCTTTCTTT.

The chain couples TRBV6-4 to TRBJ2-7; D is perhaps TRBD1 (6 bases). The ends were cut back, 5 bases at V and 6 bases at J, with 8 bases in the middle. The CDR3 has 11 residues. Germline values: CDR1 MRHNA, CDR2 SNTAGT. The CDR3 loop reads CASSNRVEQYF. DNA for the CDR3: TGTGCCAGCAGTAACAGGGTCGAGCAGTACTTC.

This chain links TRBV30 with TRBJ1-2; D might be TRBD1 (5 bases). From germline, CDR1 is GTSNPN and CDR2 SVGIG (reference sequence). Trimming removed 5 bases from V and 8 bases from J, with 15 bases in between. This CDR3 region has 12 residues. DNA of the CDR3: TGTGCCTGGTCAGACAGTGCAGGCGGCTACACCTTC. Its protein product is CAWSDSAGGYTF.

This chain links TRBV22-1 with TRBJ2-2; the table assigns TRBD2, which was not confirmed against the DNA. TRBV22-1 is marked as a pseudogene. The CDR3 contains 13 residues. The CDR3 here is CAARTSGTGELFF. The DNA for the CDR3 is TGTGCCGCCCGGACTAGCGGGACCGGGGAGCTGTTTTTT.

This clone has only a few counts. J is TRBJ1-2 and V is TRBV6-8; D might be TRBD1 (5 bases). This CDR3 contains 19 residues. Between the trimmed V and J ends, which lost 10 bases and 4 bases, there was a span of 34 bases. Per the germline V gene, CDR1 is MNHGY and CDR2 is SAAAGT. The CDR3 DNA reads TGTGCCACCAGCAGCGGGAGGATTGTGGGGGACCCGCCCGTCTATGGCTACACCTTC. Its translation is CATSSGRIVGDPPVYGYTF.

The chain is built from TRBV5-1 and TRBJ2-5; 10 bases line up with TRBD2. This CDR3 is built from 16 residues. In germline, CDR1 is SGHRS, CDR2 YFSETQ. The trim removed 0 bases at V and 3 bases at J, leaving 5 bases unmatched. CDR3 loop: CASSLGASGREETQYF. DNA of the CDR3: TGCGCCAGCAGCTTGGGGGCTAGCGGGAGAGAAGAGACCCAGTACTTC.

The chain has TRBV18 and TRBJ2-5; D perhaps matches TRBD1 (6 bases). Deletions cut 0 bases from V and 5 bases from J, with 13 bases between. This CDR3 has 15 amino acids. Germline V gives CDR1 KGHSH, CDR2 LQKENI. CDR3 region: CASSPPGQTRETQYF. In nucleotides, the CDR3 is TGTGCCAGCTCACCACCTGGACAGACCCGGGAGACCCAGTACTTC. The full variable domain, completed using reference TRBV18 and TRBJ2-5, is NAGVMQNPRHLVRRRGQEARLRCSPMKGHSHVYWYRQLPEEGLKFMVYLQKENIIDESGMPKERFSAEFPKEGPSILRIQQVVRGDSAAYFCASSPPGQTRETQYFGPGTRLLVL.

V usage is TRBV19 and J usage is TRBJ2-6; the D gene could be TRBD1 or TRBD2 (5 bases each). The ends were cut back, 8 bases at V and 2 bases at J, with 16 bases in the middle. The CDR3 is made up of 16 amino acids. The germline gives CDR1 LNHDA, CDR2 SQIVND (reference sequence). CDR3 amino acids: CASGRDGGTGANVLTF. The CDR3 region has the DNA TGTGCCAGTGGTCGGGACGGTGGGACTGGGGCCAACGTCCTGACTTTC.

The chain couples TRBV5-1 to TRBJ2-2; 9 positions match TRBD2. Looked up from germline, CDR1 is SGHRS and CDR2 is YFSETQ. CDR3 length: 16 residues. Trimming cost V 4 bases and J 0 bases; bases outside gene matches: 4. As DNA, the CDR3 is TGCGCCAGCAGCCCCCTAGCGGGATCGAACACCGGGGAGCTGTTTTTT. Protein sequence: CASSPLAGSNTGELFF.

This chain links TRBV18 with TRBJ1-5; D possibly corresponds to TRBD1 (5 bases). The germline V and J ends were trimmed by 3 bases and 5 bases, with 14 bases remaining between them. Germline lookup yields CDR1 KGHSH and CDR2 LQKENI. This CDR3 region has 15 residues. The CDR3 spells CASSPVGDRYQPQHF. The CDR3 DNA reads as TGTGCCAGCTCACCTGTGGGGGACCGGTATCAGCCCCAGCATTTT.

The chain combines TRBV11-3 with TRBJ2-3, with D unresolved. Germline CDR1 SGHNT, CDR2 YENEEA. The CDR3 extends over 14 amino acids. V lost 3 bases, J lost 2 bases, and 9 bases lay in between. The CDR3 DNA reads as TGTGCCAGCAGCTTGGCAAAAACCACAGATACGCAGTATTTT. Translated: CASSLAKTTDTQYF.

In its sample, this clone was seen a few times. The rearrangement uses TRBV6-8 and TRBJ2-2; tentatively, D is TRBD2 (5 bases). Per the germline V gene, CDR1 is MNHGY and CDR2 is SAAAGT. The CDR3 runs 13 residues. The V end was cut by 7 bases, the J end by 2 bases, with 8 bases between. Here the CDR3 DNA reads TGTGCCAGCAAGGAGGAAAACACCGGGGAGCTGTTTTTT. The encoded protein is CASKEENTGELFF.

V gene TRBV5-1 combines with J gene TRBJ1-6, with a tentative D call TRBD1 (6 bases). V lost 1 base, J lost 0 bases, and 11 bases lay in between. The CDR3 runs to 17 residues. Germline CDR1 reads SGHRS; CDR2 reads YFSETQ. DNA for the CDR3: TGCGCCAGCAGCTTGATACAGGGAAGCTCCTATAATTCACCCCTCCACTTT. This encodes CASSLIQGSSYNSPLHF.

The CDR3 DNA reads as TGCGCCAGCAGCTTGCTTCGGACTAGCGGGGGGGAGCTGTTTTTT. This gives the protein CASSLLRTSGGELFF. The gene calls are TRBV5-1 and TRBJ2-2, with 11 bases lining up with TRBD2. The CDR3 sequence is 15 residues long. Germline CDR1 and CDR2: SGHRS and YFSETQ. The junction had 4 bases not matched to a gene; V was cut back by 1 base and J by 8 bases.

The chain joins TRBV28 to TRBJ2-7, with 10 bases fitting TRBD2. This CDR3 has 18 amino acids. Trimming removed 3 bases from V and 3 bases from J; junction bases left unmatched: 14. The germline V gene encodes CDR1 MDHEN and CDR2 SYDVKM. This CDR3 reads CASSLPQREGLRLYEQYF. The CDR3, as DNA: TGTGCCAGCAGTTTGCCCCAGCGGGAGGGCCTAAGGCTCTACGAGCAGTACTTC.

The sample holds a few counts of this clone. The chain joins TRBV14 to TRBJ2-7, with 9 nucleotides matching TRBD1. The junction had 11 bases not matched to a gene; V was cut back by 4 bases and J by 4 bases. Per germline, CDR1 SGHDN and CDR2 FVKESK. The CDR3 is 16 amino acids. The DNA of the CDR3 is TGTGCCAGCAGCCCATCTATCGGACAGGGGAGTTACGAGCAGTACTTC. It specifies CASSPSIGQGSYEQYF. The variable domain in full, completed from reference TRBV14 and TRBJ2-7, reads EAGVTQFPSHSVIEKGQTVTLRCDPISGHDNLYWYRRVMGKEIKFLLHFVKESKQDESGMPNNRFLAERTGGTYSTLKVQPAELEDSGVYFCASSPSIGQGSYEQYFGPGTRLTVT.

A single count supports this clone. The DNA of the CDR3 is TGTGCCAGCTCACCACGAGGGTGGGAGACCCAGTACTTC. Translation: CASSPRGWETQYF. The V gene is TRBV18, the J gene TRBJ2-5, with D possibly being TRBD2 (5 bases). Germline CDR1 KGHSH, CDR2 LQKENI. The CDR3 has 13 amino acids. The V end was cut by 1 base, the J end by 5 bases, with 8 bases between. The full variable domain, completed using reference TRBV18 and TRBJ2-5, is NAGVMQNPRHLVRRRGQEARLRCSPMKGHSHVYWYRQLPEEGLKFMVYLQKENIIDESGMPKERFSAEFPKEGPSILRIQQVVRGDSAAYFCASSPRGWETQYFGPGTRLLVL.

V is TRBV19 and J is TRBJ2-1; 11 nucleotides match TRBD1. The CDR3 extends over 14 amino acids. After removal of 5 bases from V and 8 bases from J, the junction contained 5 bases not matched to a gene. From germline, CDR1 is LNHDA and CDR2 SQIVND (reference sequence). CDR3 sequence reads: CASSVRTGGDEQFF. In nucleotides, the CDR3 is TGTGCCAGTAGTGTCAGGACAGGGGGCGATGAGCAGTTCTTC. The whole variable domain, remainder taken from reference TRBV19 and TRBJ2-1, is DGGITQSPKYLFRKEGQNVTLSCEQNLNHDAMYWYRQDPGQGLRLIYYSQIVNDFQKGDIAEGYSVSREKKESFPLTVTSAQKNPTAFYLCASSVRTGGDEQFFGPGTRLTVL.

The V call is TRBV28, the J call TRBJ2-7, with 10 bases fitting TRBD1. V dropped 6 bases and J dropped 2; count of bases not matched to a gene: 4. CDR3 length equals 14 residues. CDR1 and CDR2 (germline): MDHEN, SYDVKM. The CDR3 sequence: CASRGGQGTYEQYF. CDR3 DNA: TGTGCCAGCAGGGGGGGACAGGGGACCTACGAGCAGTACTTC.

The chain is built from TRBV7-4 and TRBJ2-7; 10 nucleotides match TRBD1. V lost 3 bases to trimming and J lost 6 bases; unmatched junction nucleotides: 5. From germline, CDR1 is SGHVT and CDR2 SQSDAQ. CDR3 length: 14 amino acids. CDR3 bases: TGTGCCAGCAGCTTTGGGGACAGGGGAGTCGAGCAGTACTTC. Its translation: CASSFGDRGVEQYF.

This clone is a singleton in its sample. V is TRBV6-8 and J is TRBJ1-4, with TRBD1 matching 7 bases. The CDR3 is 14 amino acids. V lost 5 bases, J lost 7 bases, and 7 bases stayed unmatched. Looked up from germline, CDR1 is MNHGY and CDR2 is SAAAGT. This CDR3 is CASSGPQGREKLFF. The CDR3 DNA reads as TGTGCCAGCAGTGGCCCACAGGGGCGTGAAAAACTGTTTTTT.

Concerning this clone: Relative to the germline gene, one junction end is altered; a read error may explain this. The CDR3 reads CAISDSGGRQETQYF. CDR3 DNA: TGTGCCATCAGTGACTCGGGAGGACGGCAAGAGACCCAGTACTTC. V and J are TRBV6-8 and TRBJ2-5; 7 nucleotides align to TRBD2. The CDR3 has 15 amino acids. The V gene's germline CDR1 is MNHGY and CDR2 SAAAGT.

Of note for this clone: Other DNA sequences in the sample encode the same CDR3. This chain uses TRBV5-1 with TRBJ1-1, with unresolved D. Trimming shortened V by 0 bases and J by 1 base, and 7 bases separated the two germline ends. The CDR3 length is 14 residues. Germline CDR1 and CDR2: SGHRS and YFSETQ. Here the CDR3 reads CASSLGRGNTEAFF. The CDR3 region has the DNA TGCGCCAGCAGCTTGGGTCGGGGGAACACTGAAGCTTTCTTT.

V is TRBV12-5 and J is TRBJ2-3; TRBD2 matches at 12 bases. CDR3 length: 16 amino acids. CDR1 and CDR2 from the germline V gene are LGHNT and FRNRAP. V lost 1 base and J lost 3; bases outside the gene matches: 2. CDR3: CASGLGTSGGTDTQYF. The CDR3, as DNA: TGTGCTAGTGGTTTGGGCACTAGCGGGGGGACAGATACGCAGTATTTT.

This clone was counted a few times. This chain links TRBV11-3 with TRBJ2-2; D is uncertain. Trimming left V 5 bases short and J 7 bases short, with 14 bases between. In germline, CDR1 is SGHNT, CDR2 YENEEA. The CDR3 length is 14 residues. The CDR3 nucleotides read TGTGCCAGCAGCCAAGGCGGCGTGAGCGGGGAGCTGTTTTTT. Translating gives CASSQGGVSGELFF.

The V and J genes are TRBV11-3 and TRBJ1-2; D uncertain. The V and J ends lost 7 bases and 2 bases respectively, with 14 bases between them. CDR3 length equals 14 residues. CDR1 is SGHNT, CDR2 YENEEA, per germline. The CDR3 sequence: CASTVSGPNYGYTF. In DNA form, the CDR3 reads TGTGCCAGCACCGTTTCCGGGCCCAACTATGGCTACACCTTC.

This clone was seen a few times. The V call is TRBV19, the J call TRBJ2-1; 9 nucleotides align to TRBD2. The V and J ends lost 7 bases and 5 bases, in that order; junction bases with no gene match: 9. The CDR3 runs to 15 residues. CDR1 LNHDA and CDR2 SQIVND come from the germline V gene (reference sequence). The CDR3 DNA follows: TGTGCCAGTATCTCAGCGGGGGGCCAAAACAATGAGCAGTTCTTC. Amino acid sequence: CASISAGGQNNEQFF.

The CDR3 nucleotides are TGTGCCAGCAGTTCGGACAGGGGGGCTATCTACGAGCAGTACTTC. Translating it yields CASSSDRGAIYEQYF. The chain carries TRBV28 and TRBJ2-7, with TRBD1 identical over 10 bases. The germline V gene encodes CDR1 MDHEN and CDR2 SYDVKM. The CDR3 totals 15 residues. V dropped 4 bases and J dropped 3; count of bases not matched to a gene: 6.

The chain recombines TRBV14 with TRBJ1-2; TRBD1 might be the D (5 bases). Germline CDR1 reads SGHDN; CDR2 reads FVKESK. The CDR3 length is 15 residues. The V end lost 0 bases, the J end lost 2 bases, and 10 bases lay between the germline ends. The CDR3 loop reads CASSQDAGNNYGYTF. In nucleotides, the CDR3 is TGTGCCAGCAGCCAAGATGCAGGGAACAACTATGGCTACACCTTC.

The chain joins TRBV19 to TRBJ1-4, with 10 bases matching TRBD1. V lost 9 bases and J lost 8; bases outside the gene matches: 9. Germline lookup yields CDR1 LNHDA and CDR2 SQIVND (reference sequence). CDR3 length: 14 residues. CDR3 loop: CASLDRGRKEKLFF. The CDR3 coding sequence is TGTGCCAGCCTCGACAGGGGGCGCAAGGAAAAACTGTTTTTT.

The gene calls are TRBV6-8 and TRBJ2-3, with a possible D match to TRBD1 (6 bases). This CDR3 contains 17 residues. The germline gives CDR1 MNHGY, CDR2 SAAAGT. V shed 7 bases and J shed 2 bases, with 22 bases lying between them. CDR3 amino acids: CASTSHRDTLNTDTQYF. The CDR3, as DNA: TGTGCCAGCACTTCCCATAGGGACACCCTGAACACAGATACGCAGTATTTT.

This chain connects TRBV28 to TRBJ2-2; no definite D call. The CDR3 has 15 residues. CDR1 is MDHEN and CDR2 is SYDVKM in the germline V gene. The germline V and J ends were trimmed by 3 bases and 2 bases, with 10 bases remaining between them. Here the CDR3 DNA reads TGTGCCAGCAGTTTGTCCGGGTTTAACACCGGGGAGCTGTTTTTT. This translates into CASSLSGFNTGELFF.